This section outlines one T cell receptor beta chain sequence together with its context. Antigen unknown. One end of the junction does not line up with germline, which may come from a read error. This record comes from a study of regulatory T cells in long-lasting Graves disease. Study-wide context: Recently diagnosed Graves' patients had received antithyroid drugs for under 3 months. Findings and limits, study-wide: Study was limited to peripheral blood, excluding thyroid tissue.

Indicated time point: newly diagnosed GD, antithyroid drugs for less than 3 months. Scientists built the TCR library using RNA that was extracted from PBMCs. Sequencing libraries for TCR beta were prepared with iRepertoire HTBI primers and Arm-PCR of CDR3 regions. TCRdb reprocessed the multiplex PCR reads via MiXCR and lists one record per CDR3 protein. The data hold hundreds of thousands of distinct CDR3 sequences, with 15% to 19% observed a single time. The sequence was collected from a female donor with Graves disease. Here the sequenced sample was peripheral blood mononuclear cells (PBMCs), taken at new diagnosis, from a patient treated with antithyroid drugs.

The CDR3 spells CACRWRGDTNEQFF. The CDR3 nucleotides read TGCGCCTGCAGGTGGCGGGGGGATACGAATGAGCAGTTCTTC. V and J are TRBV4-1 and TRBJ2-1; TRBD2 matches at 8 bases. The CDR3 is 14 residues long. The germline gives CDR1 MGHRA, CDR2 YSYEKL.